This T cell receptor (beta chain) was sequenced in a study of T cells after posttransplantation cyclophosphamide (dated by TCRdb to 2016 to 2018). Background on the whole study: Using TRB sequencing, the study followed how the T cell repertoire reconstituted after myeloablative bone marrow transplantation in which posttransplantation cyclophosphamide served as GVHD prophylaxis. Antigen receptor sequencing covered samples from 35 PTCy-treated patients and 16 of their related bone marrow donors. Blood from all 35 or so PTCy patients who had 1-year posttransplant specimens underwent TRB sequencing. In 3 patients, TRB sequencing was also performed on up to 3 more blood samples taken 2 to 5.2 years after transplant, and in 4 patients, pretransplant blood was also TRB-sequenced. Because TRA and TRB clonality correlated tightly in about 10 samples, later TCR analyses were limited to TRB. Public TRB sequences were checked against a database of over 3,600 sequences associated with responses to pathogens, tumor antigens, self-antigens and alloantigens.

What the treatment or condition label conveys for this sample: high-dose cyclophosphamide on days +3 and +4 as single-agent GVHD prophylaxis. Busulfan and fludarabine conditioning, a related or unrelated marrow graft, and cyclophosphamide on days +3 and +4 were given to PTCy patients. PTCy-treated patients came from a prospective multi-institutional clinical trial. Peripheral blood and bone marrow mononuclear cells were isolated by Ficoll-Hypaque density centrifugation and were cryopreserved. What the research found in general, with its limitations: Across a few dozen patients, TRB clonality was highly associated with recipient CMV seropositivity and CMV reactivation, and diversity in PTCy patients was similar to diversity in CNI/methotrexate controls. The TRB repertoires of T cells infiltrating skin or the GI tract showed only limited overlap with the TRB repertoires found in blood. Donor-recipient similarity was low at 1-2 months but rose over the first year, and later blood repertoires were often dominated by donor CD8+ memory clones.

Genomic DNA was used for TRB sequencing, which was performed with the immunoSEQ assay at survey resolution or with the hsTCRB kit. On the study's bioinformatics: Initial read processing used immunoSEQ software, and repertoire analyses used the LymphoSeq R package. Clonality was computed as 1 minus normalized Shannon entropy, and a Gini coefficient was also calculated for each TRB dataset. Phenotypes of unsorted samples were inferred by mapping TRB sequences from sorted subsets of the recipient or donor onto unsorted samples of the same recipient. Entries here come from immuneACCESS through TCRdb and include only in-frame sequences with V and J called. Some clones fail to appear in such tables; in the studies checked, an unresolved V gene covers under half of the shortfall, and the cause of the remainder is unknown. Clonal size and the V and J genes are those of that table, whereas D and trimming came from the DNA. The sample comprises about 2,900 clones, and every one was counted more than once. About 30% of the sample is held by the ten biggest clonotypes.

This clone counts as medium-sized (0.01 to 0.1%). There is no known antigen for this receptor. Qualities for individual bases were not recorded, and no much larger clone is one base off. Sequences were derived from PBMCs, sampled after allogeneic stem cell transplant with posttransplant cyclophosphamide. The origin of this receptor is a female patient aged 50-59 years who received an allogeneic stem cell transplant from a related donor, was CMV-positive, and had no GVHD. After a transplant, some of the T cells may come from the graft donor.

Here is the DNA: TGCGCCAGCAGTGAGTCGCTAGCGGAAAGATACGAGCAGTACTTC. Translated, this gives CASSESLAERYEQYF. The chain is assembled from TRBV10-2 and TRBJ2-7; 7 bases in between match TRBD2. Its CDR3 holds 15 amino acids, cysteine through phenylalanine. Just the 45-base CDR3 DNA is kept, in frame starting at base 1. V has 0 bases trimmed and J has 4 bases trimmed; junction bases matching no gene number 6. CDR1 and CDR2 (WSHSY, SAAADI) derive from the germline V gene.